These 6 T cell receptor beta chains were sequenced from one sample in a study of T-cell memory formation after mild COVID-19. TCRdb ran MiXCR on the 5' RACE reads and lists one entry per CDR3 protein. Among about 250,000 distinct CDR3 sequences, over 15% were seen once, and the ten largest hold around 2%. Sequenced material: PBMCs or a T cell subset sorted from them (not recorded which). These receptors originate from an adult woman who had mild COVID-19 (a few samples of this study predate the infection). Cell type and time point are not known.

This sequence joins TRBV19 and TRBJ1-3; D remains unclear. Trimming pared 4 bases from V and 2 bases from J, leaving 15 bases between. CDR3 size: 16 residues. CDR1 LNHDA and CDR2 SQIVND come from the germline V gene (reference sequence). CDR3 residues: CASSSGGGKTGNTIYF. The CDR3, as DNA: TGTGCCAGTAGTAGCGGCGGAGGGAAAACTGGAAACACCATATATTTT.

The J gene is TRBJ1-4, the V gene TRBV19; TRBD1 might be the D (6 bases). The germline CDR1 and CDR2 sequences are LNHDA and SQIVND (reference sequence). CDR3 length equals 16 residues. Trimming removed 3 bases from V and 1 base from J, with 12 bases in between. The CDR3 protein is CASSILGQRTNEKLFF. CDR3 sequence (DNA): TGTGCCAGTAGTATCCTTGGACAGAGAACTAATGAAAAACTGTTTTTT.

This clonotype was seen just once. V usage is TRBV7-9 and J usage is TRBJ1-2; 10 bases agree with TRBD1. Germline CDR1 reads SEHNR; CDR2 reads FQNEAQ (reference sequence). With 2 bases clipped from V and 11 bases from J, the junction kept 11 bases outside the gene matches. The CDR3 spans 15 residues. The CDR3 bases are TGTGCCAGCAGCTTATTACAGGACAGGGGGACCGCTTACACCTTC. This gives the protein CASSLLQDRGTAYTF.

The sample holds a few counts of this clonotype. V and J are TRBV19 and TRBJ1-5, with TRBD1 as a possible D gene (6 bases). The ends were cut back, 4 bases at V and 7 bases at J, with 11 bases in the middle. The length of the CDR3 is 13 residues. CDR1 and CDR2 from the germline V gene are LNHDA and SQIVND (reference sequence). Written as DNA, the CDR3 is TGTGCCAGTAGTAGGGCAGGGGAACAGCCCCAGCATTTT. This translates into CASSRAGEQPQHF.

This clonotype is medium-sized by share. This chain joins TRBV12-3 or TRBV12-4 and TRBJ2-3; 9 bases map to TRBD1. The CDR3 is 14 amino acids. The J segment lost 1 base and the V segment lost 8 bases, leaving 4 bases of the junction unmatched. Here the CDR3 reads CASRRTGGTDTQYF. Written as DNA, the CDR3 is TGTGCCAGCCGCCGGACAGGGGGCACAGATACGCAGTATTTT.

This clonotype was observed a handful of times. The chain employs TRBV7-9 and TRBJ1-1; 10 bases are a match to TRBD1. The CDR3 contains 13 residues. V lost 4 bases to trimming and J lost 10 bases; unmatched junction nucleotides: 6. Per the germline V gene, CDR1 is SEHNR and CDR2 is FQNEAQ (reference sequence). The CDR3 reads CASSSGDRGTAFF. The CDR3 nucleotides read TGTGCCAGCAGCTCCGGGGACAGGGGAACAGCTTTCTTT.